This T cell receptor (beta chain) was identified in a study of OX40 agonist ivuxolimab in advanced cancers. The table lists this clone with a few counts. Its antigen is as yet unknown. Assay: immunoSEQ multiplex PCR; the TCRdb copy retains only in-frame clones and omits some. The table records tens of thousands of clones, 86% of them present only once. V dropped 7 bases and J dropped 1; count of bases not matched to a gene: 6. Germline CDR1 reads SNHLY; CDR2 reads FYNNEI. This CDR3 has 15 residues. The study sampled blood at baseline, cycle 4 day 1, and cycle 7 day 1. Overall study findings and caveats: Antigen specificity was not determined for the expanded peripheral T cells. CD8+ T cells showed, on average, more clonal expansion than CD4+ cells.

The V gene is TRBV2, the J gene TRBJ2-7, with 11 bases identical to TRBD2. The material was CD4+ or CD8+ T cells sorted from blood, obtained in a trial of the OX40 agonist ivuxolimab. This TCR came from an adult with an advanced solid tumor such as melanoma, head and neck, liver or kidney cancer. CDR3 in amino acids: CASMASGGLSYEQYF. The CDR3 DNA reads TGTGCCAGCATGGCTAGCGGGGGGTTATCCTACGAGCAGTACTTC.